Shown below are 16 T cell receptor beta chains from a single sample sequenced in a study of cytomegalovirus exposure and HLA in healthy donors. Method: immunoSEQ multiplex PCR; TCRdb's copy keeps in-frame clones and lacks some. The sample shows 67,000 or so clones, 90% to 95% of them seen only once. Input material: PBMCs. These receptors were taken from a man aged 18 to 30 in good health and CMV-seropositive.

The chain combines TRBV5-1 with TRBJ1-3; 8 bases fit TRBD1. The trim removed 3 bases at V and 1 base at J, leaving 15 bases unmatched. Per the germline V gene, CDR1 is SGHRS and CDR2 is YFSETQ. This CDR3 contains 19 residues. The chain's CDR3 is CASSYGQGQTFGSGNTIYF. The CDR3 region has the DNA TGCGCCAGCAGCTACGGACAGGGTCAAACTTTCGGGTCTGGAAACACCATATATTTT.

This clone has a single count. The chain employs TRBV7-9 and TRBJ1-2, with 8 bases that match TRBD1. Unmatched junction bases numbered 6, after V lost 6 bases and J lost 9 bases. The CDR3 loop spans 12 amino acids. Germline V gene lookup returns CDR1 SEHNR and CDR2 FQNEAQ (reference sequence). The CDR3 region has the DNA TGTGCCAGCAGACCGGACAGGGTACGCTACACCTTC. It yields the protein CASRPDRVRYTF.

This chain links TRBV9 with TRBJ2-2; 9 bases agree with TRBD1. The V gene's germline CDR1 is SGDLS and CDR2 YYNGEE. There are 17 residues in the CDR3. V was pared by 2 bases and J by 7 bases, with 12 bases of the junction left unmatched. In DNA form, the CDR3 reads TGTGCCAGCAGCGTGTGGGGGGACAGGGAATTCGGCGGGGAGCTGTTTTTT. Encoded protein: CASSVWGDREFGGELFF. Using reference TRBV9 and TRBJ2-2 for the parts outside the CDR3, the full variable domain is DSGVTQTPKHLITATGQRVTLRCSPRSGDLSVYWYQQSLDQGLQFLIQYYNGEERAKGNILERFSAQQFPDLHSELNLSSLELGDSALYFCASSVWGDREFGGELFFGEGSRLTVL.

The CDR3 spells CASSQVRATSYEQYF. The CDR3, as DNA: TGCGCCAGCAGCCAAGTCAGGGCAACCTCCTACGAGCAGTACTTC. The chain carries TRBV4-1 and TRBJ2-7; D might be TRBD1 (5 bases). This CDR3 has 15 amino acids. Germline V gene lookup returns CDR1 MGHRA and CDR2 YSYEKL. With 1 base removed from V and 0 bases from J, the gap between germline ends came to 10 bases.

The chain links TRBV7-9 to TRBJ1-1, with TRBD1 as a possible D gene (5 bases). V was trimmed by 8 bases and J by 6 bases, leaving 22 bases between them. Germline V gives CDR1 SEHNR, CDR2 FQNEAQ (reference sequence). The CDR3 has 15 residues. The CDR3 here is CASHGWGEGTPEAFF. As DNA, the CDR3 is TGTGCCAGCCACGGGTGGGGGGAAGGTACCCCTGAAGCTTTCTTT.

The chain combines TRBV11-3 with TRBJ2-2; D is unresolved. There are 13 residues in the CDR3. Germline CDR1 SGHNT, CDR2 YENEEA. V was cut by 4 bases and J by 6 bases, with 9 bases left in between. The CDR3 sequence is CASSSSVAGELFF. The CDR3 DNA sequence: TGTGCCAGCAGCTCCTCAGTGGCCGGGGAGCTGTTTTTT.

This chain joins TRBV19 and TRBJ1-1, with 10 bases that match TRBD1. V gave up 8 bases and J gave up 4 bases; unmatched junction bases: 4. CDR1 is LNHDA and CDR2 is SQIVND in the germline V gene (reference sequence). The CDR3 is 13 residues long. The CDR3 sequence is CASRTGGGTEAFF. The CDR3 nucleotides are TGTGCCAGTCGGACAGGGGGTGGCACTGAAGCTTTCTTT.

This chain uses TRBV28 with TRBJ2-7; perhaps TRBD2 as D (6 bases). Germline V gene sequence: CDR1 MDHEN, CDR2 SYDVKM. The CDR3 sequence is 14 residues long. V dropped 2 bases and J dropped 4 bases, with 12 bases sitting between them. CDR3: CASSLTGDRYEQYF. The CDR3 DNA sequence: TGTGCCAGCAGTTTAACGGGGGATAGGTACGAGCAGTACTTC. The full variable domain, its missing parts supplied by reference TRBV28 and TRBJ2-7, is DVKVTQSSRYLVKRTGEKVFLECVQDMDHENMFWYRQDPGLGLRLIYFSYDVKMKEKGDIPEGYSVSREKKERFSLILESASTNQTSMYLCASSLTGDRYEQYFGPGTRLTVT.

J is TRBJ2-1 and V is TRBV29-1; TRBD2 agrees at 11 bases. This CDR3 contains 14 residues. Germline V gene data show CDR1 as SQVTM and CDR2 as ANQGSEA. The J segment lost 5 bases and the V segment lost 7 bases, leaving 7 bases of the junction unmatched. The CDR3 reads CSAIAGGPNNEQFF. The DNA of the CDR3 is TGCAGCGCTATAGCGGGGGGGCCCAACAATGAGCAGTTCTTC.

This CDR3 reads CSVLRKPGQFF. The CDR3 DNA is TGCAGCGTTCTAAGAAAACCGGGGCAGTTCTTC. This chain connects TRBV29-1 to TRBJ2-1; D unclear. The CDR3 sequence is 11 residues long. V was trimmed by 5 bases and J by 12 bases, leaving 14 bases between them. From germline, CDR1 is SQVTM and CDR2 ANQGSEA.

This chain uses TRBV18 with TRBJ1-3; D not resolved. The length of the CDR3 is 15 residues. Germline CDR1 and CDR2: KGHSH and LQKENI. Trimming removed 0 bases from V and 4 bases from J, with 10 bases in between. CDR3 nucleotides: TGTGCCAGCTCACCACCGAGCTACGCGGGAAACACCATATATTTT. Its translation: CASSPPSYAGNTIYF.

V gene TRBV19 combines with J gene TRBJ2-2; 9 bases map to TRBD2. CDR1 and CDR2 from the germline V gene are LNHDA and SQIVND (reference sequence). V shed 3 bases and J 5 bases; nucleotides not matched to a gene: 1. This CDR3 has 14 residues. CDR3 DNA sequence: TGTGCCAGTAGTATTAGCGGGAGAACCGGGGAGCTGTTTTTT. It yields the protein CASSISGRTGELFF.

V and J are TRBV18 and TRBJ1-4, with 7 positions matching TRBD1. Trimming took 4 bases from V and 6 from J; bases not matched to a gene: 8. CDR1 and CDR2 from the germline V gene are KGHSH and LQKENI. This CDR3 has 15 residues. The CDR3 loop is CASSRPGQSHEKLFF. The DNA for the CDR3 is TGTGCCAGCTCACGCCCGGGACAGTCCCATGAAAAACTGTTTTTT.

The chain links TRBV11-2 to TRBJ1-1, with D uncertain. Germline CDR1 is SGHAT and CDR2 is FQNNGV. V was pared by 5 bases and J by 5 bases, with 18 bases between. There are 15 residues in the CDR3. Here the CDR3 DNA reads TGTGCCAGCAGCCAATCCGGGGTACAAGGGACTGAAGCTTTCTTT. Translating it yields CASSQSGVQGTEAFF.

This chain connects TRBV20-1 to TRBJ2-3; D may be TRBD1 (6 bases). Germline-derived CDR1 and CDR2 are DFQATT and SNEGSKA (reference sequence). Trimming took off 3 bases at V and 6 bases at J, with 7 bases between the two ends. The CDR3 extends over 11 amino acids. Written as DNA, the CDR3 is TGCAGTGCTAGGCAGGGGGATACGCAGTATTTT. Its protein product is CSARQGDTQYF.

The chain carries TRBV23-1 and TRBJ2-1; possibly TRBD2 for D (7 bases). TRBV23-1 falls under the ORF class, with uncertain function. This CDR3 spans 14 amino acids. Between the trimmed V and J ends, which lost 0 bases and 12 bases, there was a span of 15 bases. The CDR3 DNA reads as TGCGCCAGCAGTCAATCAGGGGGGGGGCTGGGGCAGTTCTTC. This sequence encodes CASSQSGGGLGQFF.